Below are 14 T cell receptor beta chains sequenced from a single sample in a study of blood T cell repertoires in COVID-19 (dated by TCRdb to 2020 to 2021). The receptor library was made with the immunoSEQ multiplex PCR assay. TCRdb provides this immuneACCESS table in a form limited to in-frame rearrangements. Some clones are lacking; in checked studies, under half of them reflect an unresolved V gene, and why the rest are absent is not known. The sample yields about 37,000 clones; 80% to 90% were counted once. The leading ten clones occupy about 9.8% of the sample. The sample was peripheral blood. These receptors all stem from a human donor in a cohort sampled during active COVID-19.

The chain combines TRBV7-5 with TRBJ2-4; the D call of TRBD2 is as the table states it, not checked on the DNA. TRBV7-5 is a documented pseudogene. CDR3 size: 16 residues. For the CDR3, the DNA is TGTGCCAGAAGCTCTAGGGGGGGACTAGCCAAAAACATTCAGTACTTC. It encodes CARSSRGGLAKNIQYF.

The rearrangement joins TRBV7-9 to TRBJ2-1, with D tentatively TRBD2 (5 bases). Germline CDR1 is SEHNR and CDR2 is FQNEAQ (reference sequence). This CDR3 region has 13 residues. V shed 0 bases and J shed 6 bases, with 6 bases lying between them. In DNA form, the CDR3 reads TGTGCCAGCAGCTTAGCGGGAGCCAATGAGCAGTTCTTC. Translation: CASSLAGANEQFF.

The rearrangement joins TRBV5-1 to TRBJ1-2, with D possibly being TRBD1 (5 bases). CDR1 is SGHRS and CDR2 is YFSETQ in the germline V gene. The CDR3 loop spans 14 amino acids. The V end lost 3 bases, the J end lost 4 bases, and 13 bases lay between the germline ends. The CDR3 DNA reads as TGCGCCAGCAGCTCGCTAGGGGCTGGCTATGGCTACACCTTC. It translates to CASSSLGAGYGYTF. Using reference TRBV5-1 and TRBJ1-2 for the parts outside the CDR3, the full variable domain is KAGVTQTPRYLIKTRGQQVTLSCSPISGHRSVSWYQQTPGQGLQFLFEYFSETQRNKGNFPGRFSGRQFSNSRSEMNVSTLELGDSALYLCASSSLGAGYGYTFGSGTRLTVV.

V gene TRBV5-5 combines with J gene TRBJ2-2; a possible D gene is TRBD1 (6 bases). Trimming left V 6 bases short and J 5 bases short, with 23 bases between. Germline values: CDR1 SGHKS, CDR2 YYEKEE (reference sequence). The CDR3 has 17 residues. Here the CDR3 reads CASNMRVGTLLTGELFF. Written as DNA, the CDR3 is TGTGCCAGCAACATGCGAGTAGGGACACTACTAACCGGGGAGCTGTTTTTT.

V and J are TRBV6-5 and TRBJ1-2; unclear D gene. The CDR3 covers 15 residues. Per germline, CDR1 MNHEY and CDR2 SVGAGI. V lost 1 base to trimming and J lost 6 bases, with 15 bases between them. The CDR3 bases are TGTGCCAGCAGTTACTATAGCGGAGGGCTGAATGGCTACACCTTC. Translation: CASSYYSGGLNGYTF.

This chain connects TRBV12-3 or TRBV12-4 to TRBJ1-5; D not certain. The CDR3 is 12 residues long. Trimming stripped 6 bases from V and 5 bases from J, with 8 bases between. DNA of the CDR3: TGTGCCAGCAGCTCTACAGATCAGCCCCAGCATTTT. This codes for CASSSTDQPQHF.

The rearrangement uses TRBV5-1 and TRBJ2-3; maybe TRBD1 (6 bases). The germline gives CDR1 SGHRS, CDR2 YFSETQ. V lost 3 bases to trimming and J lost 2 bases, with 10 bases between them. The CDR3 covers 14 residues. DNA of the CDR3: TGCGCCAGCAGCTCCATGGGGGCCACAGATACGCAGTATTTT. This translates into CASSSMGATDTQYF.

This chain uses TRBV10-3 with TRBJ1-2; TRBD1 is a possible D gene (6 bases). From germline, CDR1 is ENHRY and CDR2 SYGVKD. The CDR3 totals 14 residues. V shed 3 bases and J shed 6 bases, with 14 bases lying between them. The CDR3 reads CAISERTVGHGYTF. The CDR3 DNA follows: TGTGCCATCAGTGAACGGACAGTGGGCCATGGCTACACCTTC.

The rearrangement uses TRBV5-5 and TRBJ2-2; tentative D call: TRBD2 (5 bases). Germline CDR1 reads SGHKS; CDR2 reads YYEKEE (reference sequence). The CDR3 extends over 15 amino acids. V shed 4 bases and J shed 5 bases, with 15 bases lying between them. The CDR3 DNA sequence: TGTGCCAGCAGCCCCGGACTCTCACGGACCGGGGAGCTGTTTTTT. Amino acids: CASSPGLSRTGELFF.

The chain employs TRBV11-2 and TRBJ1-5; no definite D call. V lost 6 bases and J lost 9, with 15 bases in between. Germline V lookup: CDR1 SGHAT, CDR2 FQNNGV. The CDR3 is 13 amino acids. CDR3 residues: CASSQEGTGPQHF. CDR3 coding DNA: TGTGCCAGCAGTCAAGAGGGAACGGGGCCCCAGCATTTT.

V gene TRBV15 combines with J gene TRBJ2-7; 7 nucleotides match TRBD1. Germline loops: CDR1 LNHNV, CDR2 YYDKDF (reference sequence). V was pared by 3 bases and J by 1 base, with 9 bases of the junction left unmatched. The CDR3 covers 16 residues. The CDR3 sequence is CATSRYDRASSYEQYF. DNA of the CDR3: TGTGCCACCAGCAGGTATGACAGGGCCTCTTCCTACGAGCAGTACTTC.

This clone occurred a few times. The CDR3 coding sequence is TGTGCCAGCAGCTGGGGGGGAGGGAACACAGATACGCAGTATTTT. Amino acids: CASSWGGGNTDTQYF. This chain joins TRBV7-8 and TRBJ2-3, with TRBD2 matching 7 bases. Germline-derived CDR1 and CDR2 are SGHVS and FQNEAQ. The CDR3 loop spans 15 amino acids. V gave up 4 bases and J gave up 2 bases; unmatched junction bases: 6.

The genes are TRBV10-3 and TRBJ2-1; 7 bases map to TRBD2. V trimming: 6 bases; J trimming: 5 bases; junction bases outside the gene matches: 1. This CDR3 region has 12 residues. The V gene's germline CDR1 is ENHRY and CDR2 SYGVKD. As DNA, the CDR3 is TGTGCCATCAGCGGGACTAACAATGAGCAGTTCTTC. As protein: CAISGTNNEQFF.

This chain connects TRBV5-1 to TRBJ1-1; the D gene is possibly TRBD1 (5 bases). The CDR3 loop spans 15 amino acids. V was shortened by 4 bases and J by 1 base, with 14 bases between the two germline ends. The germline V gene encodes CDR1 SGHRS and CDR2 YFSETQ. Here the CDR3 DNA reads TGCGCCAGCAGCGGGGGGGACCTCTCGAACACTGAAGCTTTCTTT. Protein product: CASSGGDLSNTEAFF.